This T cell receptor beta chain was sequenced in a study of Ad26.COV2.S vaccination and SARS-CoV-2 variants. Study overall: Participants got Ad26.COV2.S intramuscularly, once or twice 56 days apart.

This sample's treatment: approximately 18 received Ad26.COV2.S at low or high dose, single or two shots; 5 received placebo; per-sample allocation not given. Specimen acquisition occurred on day 63 following the initial vaccine or placebo injection. The sample came from a Boston adult aged 18-55 years. Vaccination used an Ad26 vector expressing Wuhan-strain SARS-CoV-2 spike. Trimming removed 1 base from V and 15 bases from J, with 19 bases in between. CDR1 is SGHTA, CDR2 FQGNSA, per germline. This CDR3 is built from 14 residues. Points on this clone: Its matching antigen is unknown.

The protocol was immunoSEQ multiplex PCR, while the TCRdb copy is restricted to in-frame clones and leaves out a portion. Of about 680,000 clones in the sample, approximately 88% were seen once. Study-wide points: Vaccine and placebo recipients had comparable breadth of non-spike TCRs.

The sample consisted of peripheral blood, taken in a trial of Ad26.COV2.S vaccine versus placebo. The TCR originated in a person aged 18 to 65 who received the Ad26.COV2.S COVID-19 vaccine or a placebo. The V call is TRBV7-2, the J call TRBJ2-1; perhaps TRBD2 as D (5 bases). CDR3 in amino acids: CASSLEGSRGRRFF. DNA for the CDR3: TGTGCCAGCAGCTTAGAGGGATCTAGAGGGAGACGGTTCTTC. The full variable domain, with the rest looked up from reference TRBV7-2 and TRBJ2-1, is GAGVSQSPSNKVTEKGKDVELRCDPISGHTALYWYRQSLGQGLEFLIYFQGNSAPDKSGLPSDRFSAERTGGSVSTLTIQRTQQEDSAVYLCASSLEGSRGRRFFGPGTRLTVL.